These 9 T cell receptor beta chains originate from one sample sequenced in a study of shared clonotypes between healthy human individuals. The assay was immunoSEQ multiplex PCR, and TCRdb's table has in-frame clones only and misses some. Seen here are roughly 2,300,000 clones, 85% to 95% observed once, and the top ten hold around 0.35%. Material for sequencing was naive CD4+ T cells from PBMCs. Subset specified: CD45RA+ positively selected. The origin of the receptors is a man younger than 30 in good health. Some clones in this sample may be carry-over from other donors' samples.

The rearrangement links TRBV28 to TRBJ2-1; D is perhaps TRBD1 (6 bases). Germline V gene sequence: CDR1 MDHEN, CDR2 SYDVKM. V was clipped by 6 bases and J by 0 bases, with 12 bases between them. The CDR3 contains 15 residues. The CDR3 DNA reads as TGTGCCAGCAGCCGATCGGGACACTCCTACAATGAGCAGTTCTTC. Its translation: CASSRSGHSYNEQFF.

The rearrangement uses TRBV28 and TRBJ1-5; unclear D gene. V lost 5 bases, J lost 4 bases, and 15 bases lay in between. This CDR3 contains 15 residues. Germline CDR1 MDHEN, CDR2 SYDVKM. CDR3 in amino acids: CASSLMRGGNQPQHF. Written as DNA, the CDR3 is TGTGCCAGCAGTCTAATGCGTGGTGGGAATCAGCCCCAGCATTTT.

The chain links TRBV7-2 to TRBJ1-3, with 7 bases that match TRBD1. J lost 0 bases, V lost 3 bases, and 5 bases had no gene match. This CDR3 contains 16 residues. CDR1 and CDR2 (germline): SGHTA, FQGNSA. CDR3: CASSLRQGGSGNTIYF. The CDR3 region has the DNA TGTGCCAGCAGCTTGAGACAGGGAGGCTCTGGAAACACCATATATTTT.

The V gene is TRBV28, the J gene TRBJ2-3; TRBD2 agrees at 11 bases. V lost 3 bases, J lost 4 bases, and 6 bases stayed unmatched. The CDR3 is 16 amino acids. Germline CDR1 reads MDHEN; CDR2 reads SYDVKM. In DNA, the CDR3 is TGTGCCAGCAGTTTCGTAGCGGGAGGGCCCCCAGATACGCAGTATTTT. Encoded protein: CASSFVAGGPPDTQYF.

The rearrangement uses TRBV6-1 and TRBJ2-7; D perhaps matches TRBD2 (6 bases). CDR1 is MNHNS, CDR2 SASEGT, per germline. With 6 bases removed from V and 4 bases from J, the gap between germline ends came to 10 bases. CDR3 length: 12 residues. The DNA of the CDR3 is TGTGCCAGCAGGTCGACTAGTTACGAGCAGTACTTC. Its protein product is CASRSTSYEQYF.

The V and J genes are TRBV28 and TRBJ2-7; D is uncertain. The germline CDR1 and CDR2 sequences are MDHEN and SYDVKM. Trimming stripped 8 bases from V and 5 bases from J, with 7 bases between. The CDR3 length is 10 residues. In DNA form, the CDR3 reads TGTGCCAGCGGCCGGCACGAGCAGTACTTC. This translates into CASGRHEQYF.

The chain links TRBV30 to TRBJ1-1; 9 bases are a match to TRBD1. This CDR3 is 13 amino acids long. CDR1 and CDR2 from the germline V gene are GTSNPN and SVGIG (reference sequence). V shed 2 bases and J 11 bases; nucleotides not matched to a gene: 9. The CDR3 sequence: CAWSPTGGASAFF. The CDR3 nucleotides read TGTGCCTGGAGTCCTACAGGGGGCGCTTCGGCTTTCTTT.

The CDR3, as DNA: TGTGCCATCAGTGACCCCGACCGGGACAGGGGCCCCCTGGTGCAGTACTTC. It codes for CAISDPDRDRGPLVQYF. The V call is TRBV10-3, the J call TRBJ2-7; 10 nucleotides align to TRBD1. The length of the CDR3 is 17 residues. With V trimmed by 3 bases and J by 9 bases, 17 bases remained unmatched. Germline CDR1 is ENHRY and CDR2 is SYGVKD.

A remark on this clone: The identical CDR3 is also encoded by other nucleotide sequences in the sample. The genes are TRBV6-6 and TRBJ1-1; a possible D gene is TRBD1 (5 bases). The CDR3 is 12 residues long. CDR1 and CDR2 from the germline V gene are MNHNY and SVGAGI (reference sequence). The ends were cut back, 8 bases at V and 4 bases at J, with 11 bases in the middle. The CDR3, as DNA: TGTGCCAGCGGGGAGGGGCGCACTGAAGCTTTCTTT. This encodes CASGEGRTEAFF.